The rows below give T cell receptor beta chains drawn from one sample of a study of blood T cell repertoires in COVID-19. Assay: immunoSEQ multiplex PCR; the TCRdb copy retains only in-frame clones and omits some. There are a few hundred thousand clones in the sample; more than 75% occur only once, and approximately 0.93% lies in the top ten. Sequenced sample: PBMCs or T cells enriched from blood (not recorded which). The receptors derive from a woman between 25 and 40 years old who had recovered from COVID-19. CDR3s include the opening cysteine and the closing phenylalanine or tryptophan. The D gene is left open where the match is weak. A row's size may be missing; if present it is once, few, many or a size class.

V gene: TRBV4-3; D gene: .; J gene: TRBJ1-1; clone size: .; CDR3 DNA: TGCGCCAGCAGCCAAGATCAGGGTCGGACTGAAGCTTTCTTT; CDR3 protein: CASSQDQGRTEAFF
V gene: TRBV6-2/TRBV6-3; D gene: .; J gene: TRBJ1-1; clone size: .; CDR3 DNA: TGTGCCAGCAGTAACGGGGTTAGCACTGAAGCTTTCTTT; CDR3 protein: CASSNGVSTEAFF
V gene: TRBV30; D gene: .; J gene: TRBJ1-2; clone size: .; CDR3 DNA: TGTGCCTGGACCTCCCTTAGGGGGGGGGCGGATGGCTACACCTTC; CDR3 protein: CAWTSLRGGADGYTF
V gene: TRBV28; D gene: TRBD1; J gene: TRBJ1-2; clone size: .; CDR3 DNA: TGTGCCAGCAGTATACAGGGGTACTATGGCTACACCTTC; CDR3 protein: CASSIQGYYGYTF
V gene: TRBV7-2; D gene: TRBD1; J gene: TRBJ2-4; clone size: .; CDR3 DNA: TGTGCCAGCAGCTTAGTAGGGACCCCAGGGGGCAGGTCGAACATTCAGTACTTC; CDR3 protein: CASSLVGTPGGRSNIQYF
V gene: TRBV28; D gene: TRBD1; J gene: TRBJ1-2; clone size: .; CDR3 DNA: TGTGCCAGCAGTGGGACCGGGACAGGGATCTATGGCTACACCTTC; CDR3 protein: CASSGTGTGIYGYTF
V gene: TRBV2; D gene: .; J gene: TRBJ2-4; clone size: .; CDR3 DNA: TGTGCCAGCAGCGAATACTTCCTCCTAAACATTCAGTACTTC; CDR3 protein: CASSEYFLLNIQYF
V gene: TRBV6-5; D gene: .; J gene: TRBJ2-7; clone size: .; CDR3 DNA: TGTGCCAGCAGCCCGACAGTTGAGCAGTACTTC; CDR3 protein: CASSPTVEQYF
V gene: TRBV12-3/TRBV12-4; D gene: .; J gene: TRBJ2-2; clone size: .; CDR3 DNA: TGTGCCAGCAGTTACTACCGGTCCGGGGAGCTGTTTTTT; CDR3 protein: CASSYYRSGELFF
V gene: TRBV5-1; D gene: .; J gene: TRBJ2-5; clone size: .; CDR3 DNA: TGCGCCAGCAGCTTAGTGGACAGCCAAGAGACCCAGTACTTC; CDR3 protein: CASSLVDSQETQYF
V gene: TRBV11-2; D gene: .; J gene: TRBJ2-7; clone size: .; CDR3 DNA: TGTGCCAGCAGCTTAGTGCAGGGGCCGTCCTACGAGCAGTACTTC; CDR3 protein: CASSLVQGPSYEQYF
V gene: TRBV27; D gene: .; J gene: TRBJ1-6; clone size: .; CDR3 DNA: TGTGCCAGCAGTTGGGGGGAAAATAATTCACCCCTCCACTTT; CDR3 protein: CASSWGENNSPLHF
V gene: TRBV14; D gene: .; J gene: TRBJ2-7; clone size: .; CDR3 DNA: TGTGCCAGCAGCCAAGCTACCGCGGGTGAGCAGTACTTC; CDR3 protein: CASSQATAGEQYF
V gene: TRBV27; D gene: TRBD1; J gene: TRBJ2-2; clone size: few; CDR3 DNA: TGTGCCAGCAGTTTCAGTCCCACAGGGGTAACGACCGGGGAGCTGTTTTTT; CDR3 protein: CASSFSPTGVTTGELFF
V gene: TRBV19; D gene: .; J gene: TRBJ2-2; clone size: .; CDR3 DNA: TGTGCCAGTAGTATGTCCAGGGGCCTGGCGAACACCGGGGAGCTGTTTTTT; CDR3 protein: CASSMSRGLANTGELFF
V gene: TRBV7-8; D gene: .; J gene: TRBJ1-1; clone size: .; CDR3 DNA: TGTGCCAGCAGCTTAGTAGGGGCCAGCACTGAAGCTTTCTTT; CDR3 protein: CASSLVGASTEAFF
V gene: TRBV2; D gene: .; J gene: TRBJ2-7; clone size: once; CDR3 DNA: TGTGCCAGCATGGTTTCGAGGGTAACCCCCTACGAGCAGTACTTC; CDR3 protein: CASMVSRVTPYEQYF